A selection of T cell receptor beta chains follows, all from one sample in a study of cytomegalovirus exposure and HLA in healthy donors. Sequencing used immunoSEQ multiplex PCR; TCRdb keeps in-frame clones, though not all of them. The sample yields under 150,000 clones, about 71% seen once. The material sequenced was PBMCs. These receptors were collected from a woman aged 55-70 years in good health and CMV-seropositive. The CDR3 runs from the conserved cysteine through the conserved F or W. The D gene is left open where the match is weak. Only part of the rows carry a size: once, few, many, or a class if the clone is expanded.

D gene | clone size | J gene | V gene | CDR3 DNA | CDR3 protein
. | . | TRBJ2-7 | TRBV2 | TGTGCCACCTCAGGGCTAGGATTCCCCGAGCAGTACTTC | CATSGLGFPEQYF
TRBD1 | . | TRBJ1-6 | TRBV9 | TGTGCCAGCAGCGTCCGGGACAGGGCCCGAGGTAATTCACCCCTCCACTTT | CASSVRDRARGNSPLHF
TRBD2 | . | TRBJ2-1 | TRBV6-4 | TGTGCCAGCAGCCTAGAGCGGGGGGCAAACAATGAGCAGTTCTTC | CASSLERGANNEQFF
TRBD1 | . | TRBJ1-5 | TRBV9 | TGTGCCAGCAGCTTCACAGGGGCTTGGGGTCAGCCCCAGCATTTT | CASSFTGAWGQPQHF
. | . | TRBJ1-1 | TRBV5-1 | TGCGCCAGCAGCAGCCGGGATATGAACACTGAAGCTTTCTTT | CASSSRDMNTEAFF
TRBD1 | . | TRBJ2-7 | TRBV5-1 | TGCGCCAGCAGCCCCCGACAGGGTCCCTCCTACGAGCAGTACTTC | CASSPRQGPSYEQYF
TRBD1 | once | TRBJ1-3 | TRBV5-1 | TGCGCCAGCAGTAAGACAGGGGCTGGAAACACCATATATTTT | CASSKTGAGNTIYF
. | . | TRBJ2-7 | TRBV6-1 | TGTGCCAGCGGTCGAGCCGTTGATCAGGGGAGCGAGCAGTACTTC | CASGRAVDQGSEQYF
. | once | TRBJ1-2 | TRBV4-1 | TGCACCAGCAGCCAAGACCCAGGGAACTTTGTTGGCTACACCTTC | CTSSQDPGNFVGYTF
. | . | TRBJ2-2 | TRBV11-2 | TGTGCCAGCAGCCCTATACAGGGTTGGAACACCGGGGAGCTGTTTTTT | CASSPIQGWNTGELFF
TRBD1 | . | TRBJ1-5 | TRBV6-6 | TGTGCCAGCAGACGGACAGGGACCCTTAGCAATCAGCCCCAGCATTTT | CASRRTGTLSNQPQHF
TRBD1 | few | TRBJ1-1 | TRBV19 | TGTGCCGTTGGACAGGGGTGGACTGAAGCTTTCTTT | CAVGQGWTEAFF
. | few | TRBJ2-2 | TRBV7-9 | TGTGCCAGCAGCCCGCGGGACTTTCGAAACACCGGGGAGCTGTTTTTT | CASSPRDFRNTGELFF
. | . | TRBJ1-1 | TRBV5-1 | TGCGCCAGCAGCTTGGTGGAGTACGGCACTGAAGCTTTCTTT | CASSLVEYGTEAFF
. | . | TRBJ2-1 | TRBV6-1 | TGTGCCGGGCAGGGGCGGGGGAGCTCCTACAATGAGCAGTTCTTC | CAGQGRGSSYNEQFF
. | . | TRBJ2-2 | TRBV6-5 | TGTGCCAGCATGAGGGATTACTCCGGGGAGCTGTTTTTT | CASMRDYSGELFF
. | . | TRBJ1-1 | TRBV7-9 | TGTGCCAGCAGCTTACCCCGGGGGACTGAAGCTTTCTTT | CASSLPRGTEAFF
TRBD1 | . | TRBJ1-4 | TRBV7-3 | TGTGCCAGCAGCAAGACAGGGGGCTCGGCTAATGAAAAACTGTTTTTT | CASSKTGGSANEKLFF
TRBD1 | . | TRBJ1-2 | TRBV10-3 | TGTGCCATCAGCCCGATGTTGGGGACAGGCTATGGCTACACCTTC | CAISPMLGTGYGYTF
TRBD1 | . | TRBJ1-2 | TRBV6-5 | TGTGCCAGCAGACCCGGACAGGGCAGGGGCTACACCTTC | CASRPGQGRGYTF
. | . | TRBJ1-6 | TRBV7-3 | TGTGCCAGCAGCTTAGGGCGGGGGATCAATTCACCCCTCCACTTT | CASSLGRGINSPLHF
. | few | TRBJ2-6 | TRBV5-1 | TGCGCCAGCAGCTTTGGGGAGTCTGGGGCCAACGTCCTGACTTTC | CASSFGESGANVLTF
TRBD1 | . | TRBJ1-6 | TRBV5-1 | TGCGCCAGCAGCTTAACAGGGGGCTCCTATAATTCACCCCTCCACTTT | CASSLTGGSYNSPLHF
. | few | TRBJ1-1 | TRBV2 | TGTGCCAGCAAATCACAGGGAAGGTCAGAAGCTTTCTTT | CASKSQGRSEAFF
. | . | TRBJ1-3 | TRBV25-1 | TGTGCCAGCAGTGCCGTGTGGGGAGCGGGGGCCACTGGAAACACCATATATTTT | CASSAVWGAGATGNTIYF
TRBD2 | . | TRBJ2-1 | TRBV27 | TGTGCCAGCAGTTTCCGCATCACTAGCGGGGGGTCCCGGGGGTTCTTC | CASSFRITSGGSRGFF
TRBD1 | . | TRBJ2-7 | TRBV7-9 | TGTGCCAGCAGCTTAAGAGGGGGGACAGGCTACTCCTACGAGCAGTACTTC | CASSLRGGTGYSYEQYF
TRBD1 | . | TRBJ1-2 | TRBV7-3 | TGTGCCAGCAGCTTGGACAGGGGAGGGAATGGCTACACCTTC | CASSLDRGGNGYTF
. | few | TRBJ2-3 | TRBV5-1 | TGCGCCAGCAGCTTGGCCGGCGGCGGAATCACAGATACGCAGTATTTT | CASSLAGGGITDTQYF
. | . | TRBJ2-2 | TRBV14 | TGTGCCAGCAGCCAAGGAAGCGGGCGCCCTAACACCGGGGAGCTGTTTTTT | CASSQGSGRPNTGELFF
. | . | TRBJ1-1 | TRBV6-5 | TGTGCCAGCAGTTACTCGAGCGACACTGAAGCTTTCTTT | CASSYSSDTEAFF
. | . | TRBJ1-2 | TRBV9 | TGTGCCAGCAGCGTAGCGGGTGAGGGTGCCTATGGCTACACCTTC | CASSVAGEGAYGYTF
. | . | TRBJ1-6 | TRBV11-1 | TGTGCCAGCAGCCCCCGGGGCTCCTATAATTCACCCCTCCACTTT | CASSPRGSYNSPLHF
. | once | TRBJ1-5 | TRBV27 | TGTGCCAGCAGTTTTTTAGGCAATCAGCCCCAGCATTTT | CASSFLGNQPQHF
. | once | TRBJ1-1 | TRBV5-1 | TGCGCCAGCAGCTTGGATCGGGGATACACTGAAGCTTTCTTT | CASSLDRGYTEAFF
TRBD1 | . | TRBJ1-1 | TRBV2 | TGTGCCAGCAGAACAGGGGGGATTGGTACTGAAGCTTTCTTT | CASRTGGIGTEAFF
TRBD1 | . | TRBJ2-3 | TRBV5-6 | TGTGCCAGCAGCTTGGGATTGGGGGGGACAGGGTCGAATACGCAGTATTTT | CASSLGLGGTGSNTQYF
. | . | TRBJ2-5 | TRBV25-1 | TGTGCCAGCAGTCCCGGGACTCCGGGGGAGACCCAGTACTTC | CASSPGTPGETQYF
TRBD2 | . | TRBJ2-3 | TRBV10-1 | TGCGCCAGCAGTGGAGCGGTAACAACTAGCGGAACAGATACGCAGTATTTT | CASSGAVTTSGTDTQYF